The present T cell receptor (beta chain) was sequenced within a study of T-cell memory formation after mild COVID-19. TCRdb re-called the 5' RACE reads through MiXCR, storing one row per CDR3 protein. The repertoire holds about 340,000 distinct CDR3 sequences, 10% to 15% seen once, with about 21% in the top ten. Between the trimmed V and J ends, which lost 0 bases and 7 bases, there was a span of 13 bases. This CDR3 spans 14 amino acids. CDR1 and CDR2 from the germline V gene are SGHRS and YFSETQ. This clonotype was detected only a few times. The material sequenced was PBMCs or a T cell subset sorted from them (not recorded which). The receptor was isolated from a man younger than 35 who had mild COVID-19 (a few samples of this study predate the infection). Cell type and time point are not known. The J gene is TRBJ1-2, the V gene TRBV5-1; TRBD1 is a possible D gene (6 bases). The CDR3 is CASSLDPGAGGYTF. CDR3 coding DNA: TGCGCCAGCAGCTTGGACCCGGGGGCAGGTGGCTACACCTTC.